These 4 T cell receptor beta chains were all obtained from the same sample, sequenced in a study of identical twins. TCRdb passed the 5' RACE reads through MiXCR, listing each CDR3 protein once. This sample has 250,000 to 350,000 distinct CDR3 sequences, with 7.5% to 9.5% found just once. Another study also made use of these data, one on yellow fever vaccine responses in identical twins.

Sequenced input: CD8+ T cells sorted from blood. The source of these receptors is a woman in her late teens or twenties in good health.

This clonotype was observed at least ten times. The chain uses TRBV7-6 and TRBJ2-1; the match to TRBD2 covers 9 bases. Germline V gene lookup returns CDR1 SGHVS and CDR2 FNYEAQ. The ends lost 0 bases at V and 5 bases at J; junction bases unmatched: 5. This CDR3 contains 16 residues. The DNA of the CDR3 is TGTGCCAGCAGCTTAGCGGGCGGGGGGGAACACAATGAGCAGTTCTTC. Its translation: CASSLAGGGEHNEQFF. Supplemented by reference TRBV7-6 and TRBJ2-1, the full variable domain reads GAGVSQSPRYKVTKRGQDVALRCDPISGHVSLYWYRQALGQGPEFLTYFNYEAQQDKSGLPNDRFSAERPEGSISTLTIQRTEQRDSAMYRCASSLAGGGEHNEQFFGPGTRLTVL.

The chain has TRBV2 and TRBJ2-1, with D hard to call. Per the germline V gene, CDR1 is SNHLY and CDR2 is FYNNEI. Trimming took off 7 bases at V and 7 bases at J, with 17 bases between the two ends. The CDR3 sequence is 14 residues long. The CDR3 nucleotides are TGTGCCAGCACCTTAGAGGTAGATCTGAATGAGCAGTTCTTC. Encoded protein: CASTLEVDLNEQFF.

The chain employs TRBV14 and TRBJ2-1; perhaps TRBD1 as D (5 bases). V was shortened by 6 bases and J by 7 bases, with 13 bases between the two germline ends. The CDR3 contains 13 residues. Germline values: CDR1 SGHDN, CDR2 FVKESK. The CDR3 region is CASRQLSGNEQFF. DNA of the CDR3: TGTGCCAGCAGACAATTATCAGGGAATGAGCAGTTCTTC.

This clonotype was picked up a small number of times. This sequence joins TRBV13 and TRBJ2-7, with D possibly called TRBD1 or TRBD2 (5 bases each). Trimming took off 4 bases at V and 3 bases at J, with 16 bases between the two ends. The CDR3 is 15 residues long. Per the germline V gene, CDR1 is PRHDT and CDR2 is FYEKMQ (reference sequence). As DNA, the CDR3 is TGTGCCAGCAGCTCTAACCGGGACCATTACTACGAGCAGTACTTC. Translation: CASSSNRDHYYEQYF. Together with reference TRBV13 and TRBJ2-7, the CDR3 gives the full variable domain: AAGVIQSPRHLIKEKRETATLKCYPIPRHDTVYWYQQGPGQDPQFLISFYEKMQSDKGSIPDRFSAQQFSDYHSELNMSSLELGDSALYFCASSSNRDHYYEQYFGPGTRLTVT.